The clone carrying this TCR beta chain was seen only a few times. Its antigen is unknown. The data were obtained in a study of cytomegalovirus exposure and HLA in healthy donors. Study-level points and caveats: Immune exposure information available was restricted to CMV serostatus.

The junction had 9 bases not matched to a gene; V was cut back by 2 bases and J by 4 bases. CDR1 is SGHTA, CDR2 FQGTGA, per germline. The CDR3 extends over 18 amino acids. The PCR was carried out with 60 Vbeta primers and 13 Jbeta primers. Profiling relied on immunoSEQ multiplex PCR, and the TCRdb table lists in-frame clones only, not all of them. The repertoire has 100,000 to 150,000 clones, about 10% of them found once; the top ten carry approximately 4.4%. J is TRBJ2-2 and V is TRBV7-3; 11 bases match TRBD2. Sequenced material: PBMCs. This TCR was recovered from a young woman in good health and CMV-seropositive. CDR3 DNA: TGTGCCAGCAGCTTAGCCCCTTCGACTAGCGGGACCACCGGGGAGCTGTTTTTT. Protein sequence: CASSLAPSTSGTTGELFF.